This T cell receptor (beta chain) stems from a study of cytomegalovirus exposure and HLA in healthy donors. The wider study: Among approximately 390 genotyped donors, about 80% fell in the Caucasian-associated ancestry cluster.

V shed 5 bases and J shed 0 bases, with 14 bases lying between them. Germline V gene lookup returns CDR1 MNHNS and CDR2 SASEGT. The CDR3 totals 15 residues. This clone was counted a few times. The antigen remains undetermined. Points from the study as a whole: Despite most TCR sequences being rare, some public TCRs occurred in many donors. The study labeled 170 or so TCR beta chains cytomegalovirus-associated.

Both 60 Vbeta primers and 13 Jbeta primers went into the PCR. Libraries were prepared by immunoSEQ multiplex PCR; TCRdb keeps only in-frame clonotypes and omits some of them. Here the sample spans fewer than 90,000 clones, roughly 67% being singletons. Nominal health characterized the donors when sampled, though unrecorded immune exposures were likely. The chain links TRBV6-1 to TRBJ2-7, with a possible D match to TRBD1 (6 bases). Sequencing used PBMCs. The receptor's source is a middle-aged man in good health and CMV-seropositive. Written as DNA, the CDR3 is TGTGCCAGCAGTACGACAGGACCAACCTCCTACGAGCAGTACTTC. It translates to CASSTTGPTSYEQYF.